This TCR beta chain was documented in a study of blood T cell repertoires in COVID-19. Per the authors' pipeline: Reference gene primers were amplified, and this amplification served to estimate nucleated cell counts. Repertoires were generated with immunoSEQ multiplex PCR, while TCRdb's copy carries only in-frame clones and drops some. V and J calls and clone size are those listed in that table; D and trimming were worked out from the DNA. The data show roughly 200,000 clones, 85% seen once. Trimming cost V 3 bases and J 6 bases; bases outside gene matches: 7. This CDR3 spans 16 amino acids. Germline V gene sequence: CDR1 KGHSH, CDR2 LQKENI.

This chain uses TRBV18 with TRBJ2-2, with 10 bases identical to TRBD1. The source is a man aged 35 to 55 who had recovered from COVID-19. Sequencing input: PBMCs or T cells enriched from blood (not recorded which). This CDR3 reads CASSPPGTGVPGELFF. The CDR3 DNA reads as TGTGCCAGCTCACCGCCCGGGACAGGGGTTCCCGGGGAGCTGTTTTTT.